This T cell receptor beta chain was sequenced in a study of blood T cell repertoires in COVID-19. Study as a whole: Samples of COVID-19 (acute and convalescent) were obtained from the United States, Italy and Spain. T cells, B-cell-depleted T cells, or PBMCs provided the cDNA or gDNA that served as material.

Under the authors' procedure: Estimates of nucleated cell counts were drawn from the amplification of reference gene primers. The protocol was immunoSEQ multiplex PCR, while the TCRdb copy is restricted to in-frame clones and leaves out a portion. For V, J and clone size, that table is used; D and trimming come from the DNA. The sample records 240,000 or so clones, roughly 80% being singletons. The V and J ends lost 4 bases and 3 bases, in that order; junction bases with no gene match: 13. From germline, CDR1 is MGHRA and CDR2 YSYEKL. CDR3 length: 17 residues. V usage is TRBV4-1 and J usage is TRBJ2-3; 7 bases agree with TRBD1. Sample: peripheral blood. The receptor comes from a woman aged 18-35 years with acute or convalescent COVID-19. The DNA of the CDR3 is TGCGCCAGCAGCCTCCAACAACAGGGGTTTGATACAGATACGCAGTATTTT. This encodes CASSLQQQGFDTDTQYF.